Below, 29 T cell receptor beta chains from the same sample are listed, as sequenced in a study of blood T cell repertoires in COVID-19. Repertoires were generated with immunoSEQ multiplex PCR, while TCRdb's copy carries only in-frame clones and drops some. The repertoire consists of some 150,000 clones, with 80% to 90% occurring once and the leading ten covering more than 2%. The sequenced sample was peripheral blood. The receptors shown here come from a woman in her seventies with acute or convalescent COVID-19.

The J gene is TRBJ2-2, the V gene TRBV7-3; TRBD1 aligns across 7 bases. CDR1 and CDR2 (germline): SGHTA, FQGTGA. V trimming: 5 bases; J trimming: 4 bases; junction bases outside the gene matches: 13. The CDR3 sequence is 17 residues long. In nucleotides, the CDR3 is TGTGCCAGCAGCCGATACGCTGACAGGGTCGGCACCGGGGAGCTGTTTTTT. It encodes CASSRYADRVGTGELFF.

V and J are TRBV18 and TRBJ2-7; D is perhaps TRBD1 (7 bases). The CDR3 loop spans 13 amino acids. Germline V gene sequence: CDR1 KGHSH, CDR2 LQKENI. V lost 4 bases and J lost 6, with 13 bases in between. The CDR3 DNA reads TGTGCCAGCTCACAGGGGACAGCGGGCGAGCAGTACGTC. It codes for CASSQGTAGEQYV.

This clone was seen a single time. The chain employs TRBV27 and TRBJ2-4, with a possible D match to TRBD2 (5 bases). Deletions cut 0 bases from V and 0 bases from J, with 15 bases between. The CDR3 sequence is 18 residues long. Looked up from germline, CDR1 is MNHEY and CDR2 is SMNVEV (reference sequence). Here the CDR3 reads CASSLSWRVGIAKNIQYF. The CDR3 DNA reads as TGTGCCAGCAGTTTATCCTGGCGGGTGGGGATAGCCAAAAACATTCAGTACTTC.

J is TRBJ1-2 and V is TRBV5-1; D might be TRBD1 (5 bases). CDR1 SGHRS and CDR2 YFSETQ come from the germline V gene. Trimming removed 4 bases at V and 5 bases at J, with 15 bases between. This CDR3 is 14 amino acids long. The CDR3 loop reads CASSLRTSAYGYTF. The CDR3 DNA is TGCGCCAGCAGCCTTAGGACATCCGCGTATGGCTACACCTTC. The full variable domain, completed using reference TRBV5-1 and TRBJ1-2, is KAGVTQTPRYLIKTRGQQVTLSCSPISGHRSVSWYQQTPGQGLQFLFEYFSETQRNKGNFPGRFSGRQFSNSRSEMNVSTLELGDSALYLCASSLRTSAYGYTFGSGTRLTVV.

In DNA form, the CDR3 reads TGTGCCAGCAGCCCGCGCCGGGGACAGGGGGCGATTAGCACCGGGGAGCTGTTTTTT. This translates into CASSPRRGQGAISTGELFF. The chain links TRBV3-1 (or the pseudogene TRBV3-2) to TRBJ2-2; the match to TRBD1 covers 12 bases. Germline trimming cut 4 bases from V and 4 bases from J; bases unmatched to any gene: 13. The CDR3 is 19 amino acids. Germline V CDR1 and CDR2: LGHDT, YNNKEL (reference sequence).

The chain carries TRBV30 and TRBJ2-7; 7 bases are shared with TRBD1. CDR3 length equals 15 residues. Germline V gives CDR1 GTSNPN, CDR2 SVGIG (reference sequence). Germline trimming cut 2 bases from V and 5 bases from J; bases unmatched to any gene: 12. The CDR3 is CAWSPVTGKIHEQYF. In DNA, the CDR3 is TGTGCCTGGAGTCCGGTGACAGGGAAGATACACGAGCAGTACTTC.

The genes are TRBV7-2 and TRBJ2-3, with D unresolved. The germline V gene encodes CDR1 SGHTA and CDR2 FQGNSA. The CDR3 is made up of 15 amino acids. Trimming removed 5 bases at V and 0 bases at J, with 12 bases between. The CDR3: CASSPTSTSTDTQYF. In DNA, the CDR3 is TGTGCCAGCAGCCCAACGAGCACTAGCACAGATACGCAGTATTTT.

The rearrangement joins TRBV7-3 to TRBJ1-6; 7 bases are shared with TRBD1. CDR3 length: 14 residues. V shed 3 bases, J shed 8 bases, and the junction held 4 bases outside the gene matches. Germline CDR1 reads SGHTA; CDR2 reads FQGTGA. For the CDR3, the DNA is TGTGCCAGCAGCTTCGGGACAGCGGATTCACCCCTCCACTTT. This translates into CASSFGTADSPLHF.

This rearrangement joins TRBV29-1 to TRBJ1-6; TRBD1 matches 7 bases. V lost 6 bases, J lost 6 bases, and 8 bases stayed unmatched. The CDR3 loop spans 14 amino acids. Germline CDR1 is SQVTM and CDR2 is ANQGSEA. For the CDR3, the DNA is TGCAGCGTCCAACTGACAGGGCCTAATTCACCCCTCCACTTT. It specifies CSVQLTGPNSPLHF.

The chain uses TRBV6-6 and TRBJ1-1; 8 positions match TRBD1. The CDR3 totals 14 residues. Germline-derived CDR1 and CDR2 are MNHNY and SVGAGI (reference sequence). J lost 4 bases, V lost 2 bases, and 3 bases had no gene match. This CDR3 is CASSYRQGITEAFF. CDR3 sequence (DNA): TGTGCCAGCAGTTACCGACAGGGGATCACTGAAGCTTTCTTT.

The rearrangement links TRBV6-5 to TRBJ2-2; D possibly corresponds to TRBD1 (5 bases). Trimming took off 7 bases at V and 7 bases at J, with 13 bases between the two ends. CDR1 and CDR2 (germline): MNHEY, SVGAGI. This CDR3 spans 13 amino acids. CDR3 region: CASKLGQNGELFF. CDR3 nucleotides: TGTGCCAGCAAGCTCGGACAAAACGGGGAGCTGTTTTTT.

The rearrangement links TRBV12-3 or TRBV12-4 to TRBJ2-7; tentative D call: TRBD1 (5 bases). The CDR3 extends over 12 amino acids. Trimming removed 4 bases at V and 2 bases at J, with 6 bases between. The CDR3 is CASSSGTYEQYV. The CDR3 bases are TGTGCCAGCAGTTCAGGGACCTACGAGCAGTACGTC.

The CDR3 sequence is CASTCPGDPEETQYF. The CDR3 nucleotides read TGTGCCAGCACCTGTCCGGGGGACCCGGAGGAGACCCAGTACTTC. The gene calls are TRBV21-1 and TRBJ2-5; whether TRBD2, the table's D call, matches the DNA was not checked. TRBV21-1 is a listed pseudogene. The length of the CDR3 is 15 residues.

The V and J genes are TRBV19 and TRBJ2-4; possible D gene TRBD2, 5 bases. Germline V gives CDR1 LNHDA, CDR2 SQIVND (reference sequence). CDR3 length: 15 residues. V was cut by 8 bases and J by 3 bases, with 17 bases left in between. The CDR3 reads CASGKPGTGKNIQYF. The CDR3 DNA sequence: TGTGCCAGTGGGAAACCGGGAACGGGCAAAAACATTCAGTACTTC.

This clone was counted between two and nine times. The CDR3 coding sequence is TGCGCCAGCAGCTTGGGGACCGGGACAGGGACCGGGGAGCTGTTTTTT. Its protein is CASSLGTGTGTGELFF. The chain links TRBV5-1 to TRBJ2-2; 9 bases map to TRBD1. V was clipped by 0 bases and J by 5 bases; unmatched bases: 5. CDR3 length equals 16 residues. CDR1 SGHRS and CDR2 YFSETQ come from the germline V gene.

This rearrangement joins TRBV19 to TRBJ2-1; weak D call: TRBD1 (6 bases). Trimming shortened V by 5 bases and J by 5 bases, and 13 bases separated the two germline ends. The CDR3 contains 14 residues. Germline V lookup: CDR1 LNHDA, CDR2 SQIVND (reference sequence). The CDR3 sequence: CASSEVDRHNEQFF. CDR3 coding DNA: TGTGCCAGTAGTGAAGTTGACAGGCACAATGAGCAGTTCTTC. Based on the CDR3 plus reference TRBV19 and TRBJ2-1, the full variable domain is DGGITQSPKYLFRKEGQNVTLSCEQNLNHDAMYWYRQDPGQGLRLIYYSQIVNDFQKGDIAEGYSVSREKKESFPLTVTSAQKNPTAFYLCASSEVDRHNEQFFGPGTRLTVL.

The sample holds a few counts of this clone. The chain is built from TRBV5-6 and TRBJ1-1; 7 bases line up with TRBD1. After removal of 2 bases from V and 8 bases from J, the junction contained 9 bases not matched to a gene. The CDR3 extends over 14 amino acids. CDR1 is SGHDT and CDR2 is YYEEEE in the germline V gene. CDR3 DNA sequence: TGTGCCAGCAGCTTCGACAGGGCTCAACGAGAAGCTTTCTTT. Its protein product is CASSFDRAQREAFF.

This chain joins TRBV7-2 and TRBJ2-3, with D maybe TRBD2 (7 bases). V was clipped by 3 bases and J by 6 bases, with 13 bases between them. CDR1 and CDR2 from the germline V gene are SGHTA and FQGNSA. The CDR3 consists of 14 residues. CDR3 sequence reads: CASSFPQGGDTQYF. The CDR3 nucleotides are TGTGCCAGCAGCTTCCCACAGGGAGGGGATACGCAGTATTTT. The variable domain in full, completed from reference TRBV7-2 and TRBJ2-3, reads GAGVSQSPSNKVTEKGKDVELRCDPISGHTALYWYRQSLGQGLEFLIYFQGNSAPDKSGLPSDRFSAERTGGSVSTLTIQRTQQEDSAVYLCASSFPQGGDTQYFGPGTRLTVL.

The chain carries TRBV2 and TRBJ1-1, with D possibly TRBD1 on 6 matching bases. V shed 3 bases and J shed 5 bases, with 10 bases lying between them. CDR1 and CDR2 (germline): SNHLY, FYNNEI. The length of the CDR3 is 13 residues. Here the CDR3 DNA reads TGTGCCAGCAGTGAGAGGGGGGGAACTGAAGCTTTCTTT. Its protein is CASSERGGTEAFF.

V is TRBV5-1 and J is TRBJ1-2; 11 bases fit TRBD1. The CDR3 covers 15 residues. V was clipped by 4 bases and J by 4 bases; unmatched bases: 6. Per the germline V gene, CDR1 is SGHRS and CDR2 is YFSETQ. CDR3: CASSTGQGAGYGYTF. The CDR3 nucleotides are TGCGCCAGCAGCACCGGACAGGGGGCCGGCTATGGCTACACCTTC.

CDR3 coding DNA: TGTGCCTGGAGTGTACAGACAGGGCCGTACGGCTACACCTTC. Translated: CAWSVQTGPYGYTF. The V call is TRBV30, the J call TRBJ1-2; 7 nucleotides agree with TRBD1. The ends lost 0 bases at V and 8 bases at J; junction bases unmatched: 9. CDR1 GTSNPN and CDR2 SVGIG come from the germline V gene (reference sequence). CDR3 length: 14 residues. Full variable domain (remainder filled in from reference TRBV30 and TRBJ1-2): SQTIHQWPATLVQPVGSPLSLECTVEGTSNPNLYWYRQAAGRGLQLLFYSVGIGQISSEVPQNLSASRPQDRQFILSSKKLLLSDSGFYLCAWSVQTGPYGYTFGSGTRLTVV.

This clone was detected only once. The V call is TRBV2, the J call TRBJ1-5; 10 nucleotides line up with TRBD1. The V and J ends lost 7 bases and 6 bases, in that order; junction bases with no gene match: 6. CDR1 and CDR2 (germline): SNHLY, FYNNEI. The CDR3 is 14 amino acids. CDR3 protein: CASKGDRGGQPQHF. CDR3 nucleotide sequence: TGTGCCAGCAAGGGGGACAGGGGCGGTCAGCCCCAGCATTTT.

V gene TRBV27 combines with J gene TRBJ2-2, with a possible D match to TRBD2 (6 bases). This CDR3 region has 14 residues. CDR1 and CDR2 from the germline V gene are MNHEY and SMNVEV (reference sequence). Trimming left V 4 bases short and J 7 bases short, with 13 bases between. The CDR3 spells CASSSGTVGGELFF. CDR3 coding DNA: TGTGCCAGCAGTTCCGGGACTGTCGGCGGGGAGCTGTTTTTT.

The table lists this clone with a count of one. The V call is TRBV20-1, the J call TRBJ1-2; 9 nucleotides line up with TRBD1. V shed 3 bases and J 2 bases; nucleotides not matched to a gene: 7. The CDR3 spans 15 residues. Germline V gene sequence: CDR1 DFQATT, CDR2 SNEGSKA (reference sequence). This chain's CDR3 is CSASDHRGRNYGYTF. The CDR3 region has the DNA TGCAGTGCTAGTGATCACAGGGGGCGAAACTATGGCTACACCTTC.

The chain couples TRBV11-2 to TRBJ1-1; D possibly corresponds to TRBD1 (6 bases). V was cut by 5 bases and J by 1 base, with 11 bases left in between. This CDR3 is built from 14 residues. Germline CDR1 SGHAT, CDR2 FQNNGV. The CDR3: CASSKQQGNTEAFF. CDR3 bases: TGTGCCAGCAGCAAACAACAGGGGAACACTGAAGCTTTCTTT.

V and J are TRBV11-2 and TRBJ1-1, with D perhaps TRBD1 (5 bases). V lost 7 bases, J lost 8 bases, and 17 bases lay in between. The length of the CDR3 is 13 residues. The germline CDR1 and CDR2 sequences are SGHAT and FQNNGV. The DNA for the CDR3 is TGTGCCAGCAAAAGGGGCTCTTTCCAAGAAGCTTTCTTT. Its protein product is CASKRGSFQEAFF.

The chain recombines TRBV28 with TRBJ1-2; maybe TRBD1 (6 bases). Germline V gene data show CDR1 as MDHEN and CDR2 as SYDVKM. The length of the CDR3 is 17 residues. Trimming removed 1 base at V and 5 bases at J, with 20 bases between. The CDR3 is CASSLLGASSPRYGYTF. Written as DNA, the CDR3 is TGTGCCAGCAGTTTATTGGGGGCCTCATCCCCTAGGTATGGCTACACCTTC.

This clone was observed a single time. The chain couples TRBV5-4 to TRBJ2-2, with 7 nucleotides matching TRBD1. From germline, CDR1 is SGHNT and CDR2 YYREEE (reference sequence). This CDR3 has 15 residues. V lost 4 bases to trimming and J lost 5 bases; unmatched junction nucleotides: 8. CDR3 protein: CASSTDRLGTGELFF. The CDR3 DNA follows: TGTGCCAGCAGCACGGACAGGCTGGGGACCGGGGAGCTGTTTTTT.

The genes are TRBV18 and TRBJ2-1; the match to TRBD2 covers 8 bases. Trimming removed 3 bases from V and 6 bases from J; junction bases left unmatched: 13. Per germline, CDR1 KGHSH and CDR2 LQKENI. This CDR3 spans 17 amino acids. CDR3 residues: CASSPVEAGATSNEQFF. As DNA, the CDR3 is TGTGCCAGCTCACCGGTCGAAGCGGGGGCGACATCCAATGAGCAGTTCTTC.